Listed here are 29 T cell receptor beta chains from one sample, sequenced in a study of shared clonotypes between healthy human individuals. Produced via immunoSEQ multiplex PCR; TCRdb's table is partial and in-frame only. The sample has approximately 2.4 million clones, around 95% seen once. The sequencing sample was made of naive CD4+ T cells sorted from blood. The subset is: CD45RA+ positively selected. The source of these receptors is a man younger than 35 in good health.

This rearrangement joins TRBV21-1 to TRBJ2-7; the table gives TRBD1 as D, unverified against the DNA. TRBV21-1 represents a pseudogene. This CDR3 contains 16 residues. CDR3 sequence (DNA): TGTGCCAGCAGCAAAGCGCGGGACAGGGACTCCTACGAGCAGTACTTC. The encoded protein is CASSKARDRDSYEQYF.

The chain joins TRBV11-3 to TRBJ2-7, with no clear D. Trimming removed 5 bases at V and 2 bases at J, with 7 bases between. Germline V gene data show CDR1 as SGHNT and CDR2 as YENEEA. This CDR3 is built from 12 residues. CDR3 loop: CASSINAYEQYF. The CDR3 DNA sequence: TGTGCCAGCAGCATTAACGCCTACGAGCAGTACTTC. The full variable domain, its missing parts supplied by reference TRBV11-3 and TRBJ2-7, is EAGVVQSPRYKIIEKKQPVAFWCNPISGHNTLYWYLQNLGQGPELLIRYENEEAVDDSQLPKDRFSAERLKGVDSTLKIQPAELGDSAVYLCASSINAYEQYFGPGTRLTVT.

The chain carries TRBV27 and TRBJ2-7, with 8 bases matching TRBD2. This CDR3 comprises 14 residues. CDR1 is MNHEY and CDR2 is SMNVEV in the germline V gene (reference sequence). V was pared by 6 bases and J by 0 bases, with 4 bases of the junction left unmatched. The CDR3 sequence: CASSVLADSYEQYF. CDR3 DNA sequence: TGTGCCAGCAGCGTACTAGCGGACTCCTACGAGCAGTACTTC.

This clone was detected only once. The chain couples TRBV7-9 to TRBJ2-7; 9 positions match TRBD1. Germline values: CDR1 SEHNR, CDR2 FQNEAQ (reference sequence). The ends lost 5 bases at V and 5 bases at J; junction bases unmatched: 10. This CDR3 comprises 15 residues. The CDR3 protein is CASSLTPGQGNEQYF. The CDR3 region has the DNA TGTGCCAGCAGCCTAACCCCGGGACAGGGTAACGAGCAGTACTTC.

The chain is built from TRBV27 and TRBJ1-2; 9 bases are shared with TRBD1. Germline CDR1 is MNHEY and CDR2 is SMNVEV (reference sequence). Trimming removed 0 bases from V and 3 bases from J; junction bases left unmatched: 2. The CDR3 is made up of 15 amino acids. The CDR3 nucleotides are TGTGCCAGCAGTTTATCCGGGACAGGGTACTATGGCTACACCTTC. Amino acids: CASSLSGTGYYGYTF.

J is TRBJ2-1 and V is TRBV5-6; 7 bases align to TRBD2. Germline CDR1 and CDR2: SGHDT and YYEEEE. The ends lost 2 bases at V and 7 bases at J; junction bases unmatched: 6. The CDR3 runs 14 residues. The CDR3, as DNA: TGTGCCAGCAGCTTAGACGGGAGGATAAATGAGCAGTTCTTC. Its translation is CASSLDGRINEQFF.

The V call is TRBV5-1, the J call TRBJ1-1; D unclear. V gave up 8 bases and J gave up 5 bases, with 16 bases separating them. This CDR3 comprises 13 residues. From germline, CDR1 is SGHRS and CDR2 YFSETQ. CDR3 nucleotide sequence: TGCGCCAGTCAAAGTTCGACGGTAACTGAAGCTTTCTTT. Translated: CASQSSTVTEAFF. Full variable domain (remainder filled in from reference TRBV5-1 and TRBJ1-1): KAGVTQTPRYLIKTRGQQVTLSCSPISGHRSVSWYQQTPGQGLQFLFEYFSETQRNKGNFPGRFSGRQFSNSRSEMNVSTLELGDSALYLCASQSSTVTEAFFGQGTRLTVV.

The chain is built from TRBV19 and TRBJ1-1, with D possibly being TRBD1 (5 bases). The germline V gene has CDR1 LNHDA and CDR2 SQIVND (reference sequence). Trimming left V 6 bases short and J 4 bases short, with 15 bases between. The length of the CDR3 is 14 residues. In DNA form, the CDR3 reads TGTGCCAGTAGCACCCTTGAGGGGCGCACTGAAGCTTTCTTT. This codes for CASSTLEGRTEAFF.

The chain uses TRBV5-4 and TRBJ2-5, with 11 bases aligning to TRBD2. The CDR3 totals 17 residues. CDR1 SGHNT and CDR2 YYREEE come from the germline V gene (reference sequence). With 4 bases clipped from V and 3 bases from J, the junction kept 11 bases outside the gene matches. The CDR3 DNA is TGTGCCAGCAGCCCCAGGCGTAGCGGGAGGGTAGAAGAGACCCAGTACTTC. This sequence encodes CASSPRRSGRVEETQYF.

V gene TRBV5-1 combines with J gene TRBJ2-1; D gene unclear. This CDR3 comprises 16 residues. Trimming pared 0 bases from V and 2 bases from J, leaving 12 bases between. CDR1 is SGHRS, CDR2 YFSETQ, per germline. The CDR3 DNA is TGCGCCAGCAGCTTGGTACGGGTTCGGACCTACAATGAGCAGTTCTTC. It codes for CASSLVRVRTYNEQFF.

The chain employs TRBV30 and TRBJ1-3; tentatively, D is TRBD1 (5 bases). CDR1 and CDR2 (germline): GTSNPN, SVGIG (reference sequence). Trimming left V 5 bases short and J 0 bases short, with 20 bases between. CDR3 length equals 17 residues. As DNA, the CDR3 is TGTGCCTGGGCCCTAGGGGACCGCCGATCCTCTGGAAACACCATATATTTT. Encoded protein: CAWALGDRRSSGNTIYF.

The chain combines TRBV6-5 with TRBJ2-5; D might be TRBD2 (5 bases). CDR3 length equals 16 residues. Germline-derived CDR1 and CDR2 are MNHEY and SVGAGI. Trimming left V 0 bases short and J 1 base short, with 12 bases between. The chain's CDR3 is CASSYSSSAVQETQYF. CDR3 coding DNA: TGTGCCAGCAGTTACTCCTCGTCAGCGGTCCAAGAGACCCAGTACTTC.

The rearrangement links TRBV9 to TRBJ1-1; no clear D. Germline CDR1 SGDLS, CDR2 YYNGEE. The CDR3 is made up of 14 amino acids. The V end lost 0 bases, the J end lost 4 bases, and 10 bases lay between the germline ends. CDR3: CASSVAGQVTEAFF. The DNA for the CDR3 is TGTGCCAGCAGCGTAGCTGGGCAGGTCACTGAAGCTTTCTTT.

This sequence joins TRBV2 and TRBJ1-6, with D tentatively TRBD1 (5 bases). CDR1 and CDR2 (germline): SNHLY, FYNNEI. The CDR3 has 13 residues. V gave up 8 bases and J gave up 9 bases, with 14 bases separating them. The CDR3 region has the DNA TGTGCCAGCCACTCGGAAGGGGTTTCACCCCTCCACTTT. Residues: CASHSEGVSPLHF.

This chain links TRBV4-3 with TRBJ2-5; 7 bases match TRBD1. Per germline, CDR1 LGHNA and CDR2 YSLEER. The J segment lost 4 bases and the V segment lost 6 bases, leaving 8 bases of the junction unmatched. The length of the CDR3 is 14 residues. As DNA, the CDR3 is TGCGCCAGCAGTCAGACAGGGCGCGGAGAGACCCAGTACTTC. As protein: CASSQTGRGETQYF.

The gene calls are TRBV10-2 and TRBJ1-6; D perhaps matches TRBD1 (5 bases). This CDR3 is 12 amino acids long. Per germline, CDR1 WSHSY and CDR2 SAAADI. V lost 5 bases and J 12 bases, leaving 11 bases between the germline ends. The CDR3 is CASSTYTGPLHF. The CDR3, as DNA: TGCGCCAGCAGTACTTATACAGGACCCCTCCACTTT.

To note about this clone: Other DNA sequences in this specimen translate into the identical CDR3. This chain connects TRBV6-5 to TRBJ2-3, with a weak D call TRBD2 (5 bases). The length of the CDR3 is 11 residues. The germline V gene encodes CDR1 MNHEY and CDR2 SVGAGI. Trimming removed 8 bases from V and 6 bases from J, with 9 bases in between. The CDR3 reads CASRRGDTQYF. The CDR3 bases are TGTGCCAGCCGCCGGGGTGATACGCAGTATTTT.

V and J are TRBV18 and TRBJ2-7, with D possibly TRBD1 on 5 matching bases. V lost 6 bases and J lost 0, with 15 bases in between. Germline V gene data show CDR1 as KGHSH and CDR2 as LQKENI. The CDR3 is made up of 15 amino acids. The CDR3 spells CASSPIGHSSYEQYF. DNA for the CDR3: TGTGCCAGCTCTCCTATTGGACATTCCTCCTACGAGCAGTACTTC.

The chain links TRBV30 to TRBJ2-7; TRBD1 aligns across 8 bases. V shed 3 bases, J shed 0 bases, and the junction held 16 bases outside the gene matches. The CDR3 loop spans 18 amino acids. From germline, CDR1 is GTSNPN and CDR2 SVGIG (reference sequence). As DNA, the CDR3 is TGTGCCTGGAGGTATCGCCAGGGGGCCGCACAAAGCTCCTACGAGCAGTACTTC. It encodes CAWRYRQGAAQSSYEQYF.

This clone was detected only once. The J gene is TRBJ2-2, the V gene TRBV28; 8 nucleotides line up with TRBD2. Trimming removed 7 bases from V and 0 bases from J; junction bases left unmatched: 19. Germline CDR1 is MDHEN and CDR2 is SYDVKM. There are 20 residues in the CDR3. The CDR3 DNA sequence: TGTGCCAGCACCAATTTGGGCCTACGAGCGGGGGCCTCGAACACCGGGGAGCTGTTTTTT. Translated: CASTNLGLRAGASNTGELFF.

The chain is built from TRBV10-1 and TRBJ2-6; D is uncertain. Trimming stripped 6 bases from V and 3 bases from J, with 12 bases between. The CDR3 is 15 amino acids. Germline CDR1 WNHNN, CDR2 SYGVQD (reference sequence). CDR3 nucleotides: TGCGCCAGCAGCCTTGGTGGCGGTGGGGCCAACGTCCTGACTTTC. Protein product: CASSLGGGGANVLTF.

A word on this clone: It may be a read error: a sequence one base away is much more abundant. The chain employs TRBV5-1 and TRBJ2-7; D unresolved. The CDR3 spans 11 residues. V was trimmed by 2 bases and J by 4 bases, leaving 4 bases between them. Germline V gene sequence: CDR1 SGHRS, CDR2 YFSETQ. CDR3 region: CASSFEYEQYF. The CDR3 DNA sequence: TGCGCCAGCAGCTTCGAATACGAGCAGTACTTC.

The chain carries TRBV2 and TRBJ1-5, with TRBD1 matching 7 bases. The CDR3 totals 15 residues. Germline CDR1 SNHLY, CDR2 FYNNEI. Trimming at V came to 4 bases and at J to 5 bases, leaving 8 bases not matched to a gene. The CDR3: CASSVPDRMDQPQHF. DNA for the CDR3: TGTGCCAGCAGTGTACCGGACAGGATGGATCAGCCCCAGCATTTT. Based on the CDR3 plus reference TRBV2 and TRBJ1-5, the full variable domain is EPEVTQTPSHQVTQMGQEVILRCVPISNHLYFYWYRQILGQKVEFLVSFYNNEISEKSEIFDDQFSVERPDGSNFTLKIRSTKLEDSAMYFCASSVPDRMDQPQHFGDGTRLSIL.

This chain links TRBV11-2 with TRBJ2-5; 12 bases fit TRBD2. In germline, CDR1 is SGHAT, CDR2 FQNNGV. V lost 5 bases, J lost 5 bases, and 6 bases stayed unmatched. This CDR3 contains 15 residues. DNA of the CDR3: TGTGCCAGCAGCCGGACAACTAGCGGGGGGGAGACCCAGTACTTC. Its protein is CASSRTTSGGETQYF.

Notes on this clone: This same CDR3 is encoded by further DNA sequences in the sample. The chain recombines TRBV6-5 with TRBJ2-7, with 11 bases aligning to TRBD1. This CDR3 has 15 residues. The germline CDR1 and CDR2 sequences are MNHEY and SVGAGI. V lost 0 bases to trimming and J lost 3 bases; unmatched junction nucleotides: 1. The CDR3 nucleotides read TGTGCCAGCAGTTACTCTGGGACAGGGGGCTACGAGCAGTACTTC. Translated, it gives CASSYSGTGGYEQYF.

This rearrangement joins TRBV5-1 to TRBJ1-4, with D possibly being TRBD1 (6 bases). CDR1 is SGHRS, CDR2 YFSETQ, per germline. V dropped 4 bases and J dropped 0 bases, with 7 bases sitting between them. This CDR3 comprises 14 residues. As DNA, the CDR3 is TGCGCCAGCAGCAGGGACACAACTAATGAAAAACTGTTTTTT. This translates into CASSRDTTNEKLFF. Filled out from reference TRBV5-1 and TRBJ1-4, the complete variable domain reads KAGVTQTPRYLIKTRGQQVTLSCSPISGHRSVSWYQQTPGQGLQFLFEYFSETQRNKGNFPGRFSGRQFSNSRSEMNVSTLELGDSALYLCASSRDTTNEKLFFGSGTQLSVL.

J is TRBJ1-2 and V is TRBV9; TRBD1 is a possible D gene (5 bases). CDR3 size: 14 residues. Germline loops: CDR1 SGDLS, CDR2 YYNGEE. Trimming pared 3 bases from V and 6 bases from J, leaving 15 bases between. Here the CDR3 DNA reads TGTGCCAGCAGCGCCTCCTCGGGGGTGGATGGCTACACCTTC. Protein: CASSASSGVDGYTF.

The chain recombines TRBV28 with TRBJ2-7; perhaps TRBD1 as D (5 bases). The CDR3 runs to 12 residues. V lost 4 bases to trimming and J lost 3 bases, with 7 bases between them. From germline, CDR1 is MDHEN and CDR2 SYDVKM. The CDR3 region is CASSSQVYEQYF. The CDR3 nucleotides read TGTGCCAGCAGTTCACAGGTCTACGAGCAGTACTTC.

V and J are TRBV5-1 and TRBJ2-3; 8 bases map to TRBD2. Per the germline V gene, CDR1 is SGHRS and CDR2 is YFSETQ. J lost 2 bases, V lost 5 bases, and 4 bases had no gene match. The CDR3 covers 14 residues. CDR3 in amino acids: CASRPGGPTDTQYF. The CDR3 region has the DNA TGCGCCAGCAGACCGGGGGGGCCCACAGATACGCAGTATTTT. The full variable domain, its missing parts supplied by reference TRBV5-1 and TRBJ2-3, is KAGVTQTPRYLIKTRGQQVTLSCSPISGHRSVSWYQQTPGQGLQFLFEYFSETQRNKGNFPGRFSGRQFSNSRSEMNVSTLELGDSALYLCASRPGGPTDTQYFGPGTRLTVL.